Described below is a single TCR beta chain sequence and its context. The study recruited exposed participants who had met a COVID-19 case within 2 weeks before entry. The CDR3 extends over 18 amino acids. Looked up from germline, CDR1 is MNHEY and CDR2 is SMNVEV (reference sequence). The junction had 14 bases not matched to a gene; V was cut back by 4 bases and J by 3 bases. Original data processing: Estimation of nucleated cell counts was performed using reference gene primer amplification. Generated by immunoSEQ multiplex PCR, the TCRdb table keeps only in-frame clones and is missing some. That table furnishes V, J and clone size, whereas the DNA furnished D and trimming. The table lists 130,000 to 150,000 clones, roughly 90% of them singletons. This entry belongs to a study of blood T cell repertoires in COVID-19. At the level of the study: COVID-19 samples collected from the United States, Italy and Spain covered acute and convalescent phases. T cells, B-cell-depleted T cells, or PBMCs supplied cDNA or gDNA.

The rearrangement links TRBV27 to TRBJ2-1, with TRBD2 matching 8 bases. Sequencing was done on a sample of PBMCs or T cells enriched from blood (not recorded which). The clonotype was recovered from a woman aged 40 to 50 who had been exposed to COVID-19. The CDR3 is CASSWTLTGAGGYNEQFF. As DNA, the CDR3 is TGTGCCAGCAGTTGGACCCTCACGGGCGCGGGAGGCTACAATGAGCAGTTCTTC.